One and the same sample provided the 9 T cell receptor beta chains below, sequenced in a study of cytomegalovirus exposure and HLA in healthy donors. The PCR had 60 Vbeta and 13 Jbeta primers. Repertoires were generated with immunoSEQ multiplex PCR, while TCRdb's copy carries only in-frame clones and drops some. Among 150,000 to 200,000 clones listed, around 80% were seen once. The sample comprised PBMCs. The receptors shown here come from a male donor in good health and CMV-seronegative.

The chain employs TRBV7-9 and TRBJ1-4; D possibly corresponds to TRBD1 (5 bases). Per the germline V gene, CDR1 is SEHNR and CDR2 is FQNEAQ (reference sequence). Trimming removed 5 bases at V and 8 bases at J, with 18 bases between. The CDR3 sequence is 15 residues long. The CDR3, as DNA: TGTGCCAGCAGCCTAGGGTCAGGGTCTGTGGAAAAACTGTTTTTT. Its protein product is CASSLGSGSVEKLFF. Together with reference TRBV7-9 and TRBJ1-4, the CDR3 gives the full variable domain: DTGVSQNPRHKITKRGQNVTFRCDPISEHNRLYWYRQTLGQGPEFLTYFQNEAQLEKSRLLSDRFSAERPKGSFSTLEIQRTEQGDSAMYLCASSLGSGSVEKLFFGSGTQLSVL.

The rearrangement links TRBV28 to TRBJ2-2; 9 nucleotides agree with TRBD1. Germline V CDR1 and CDR2: MDHEN, SYDVKM. This CDR3 spans 16 amino acids. J gave up 6 bases and V 5 bases, and 10 bases lay outside the gene matches. The CDR3 DNA sequence: TGTGCCAGCAGTACCCCGGGACAGGGTAACCCCGGGGAGCTGTTTTTT. Its protein product is CASSTPGQGNPGELFF.

J is TRBJ1-2 and V is TRBV9; maybe TRBD1 (6 bases). This CDR3 contains 14 residues. Deletions cut 0 bases from V and 5 bases from J, with 11 bases between. Per the germline V gene, CDR1 is SGDLS and CDR2 is YYNGEE. The CDR3 region has the DNA TGTGCCAGCAGCGTAGACGGGACAAATTATGGCTACACCTTC. As protein: CASSVDGTNYGYTF.

In this sample, this clone turned up a few times. The chain employs TRBV27 and TRBJ2-7, with a possible D match to TRBD2 (5 bases). V lost 2 bases, J lost 6 bases, and 14 bases lay in between. The CDR3 loop spans 14 amino acids. From germline, CDR1 is MNHEY and CDR2 SMNVEV (reference sequence). DNA of the CDR3: TGTGCCAGCAGTTTAACGGACGGGGAGACCGAGCAGTACTTC. Protein: CASSLTDGETEQYF.

The chain combines TRBV19 with TRBJ2-1, with D possibly matching TRBD2 (5 bases). CDR1 and CDR2 (germline): LNHDA, SQIVND (reference sequence). This CDR3 has 13 residues. V lost 5 bases to trimming and J lost 9 bases, with 14 bases between them. CDR3 sequence reads: CASSHRAGTEQFF. The CDR3 DNA is TGTGCCAGTAGTCATAGGGCGGGTACTGAGCAGTTCTTC. The complete variable domain, with remaining parts taken from reference TRBV19 and TRBJ2-1, reads DGGITQSPKYLFRKEGQNVTLSCEQNLNHDAMYWYRQDPGQGLRLIYYSQIVNDFQKGDIAEGYSVSREKKESFPLTVTSAQKNPTAFYLCASSHRAGTEQFFGPGTRLTVL.

The rearrangement joins TRBV28 to TRBJ2-7; D unresolved. The CDR3 covers 13 residues. CDR1 and CDR2 (germline): MDHEN, SYDVKM. The ends were cut back, 6 bases at V and 5 bases at J, with 14 bases in the middle. The CDR3 DNA is TGTGCCAGCAGCCCGCGAATAGTCGACGAGCAGTACTTC. Protein: CASSPRIVDEQYF.

V and J are TRBV15 and TRBJ2-7; D not certain. This CDR3 is 13 amino acids long. V gave up 1 base and J gave up 3 bases, with 7 bases separating them. The germline V gene encodes CDR1 LNHNV and CDR2 YYDKDF (reference sequence). CDR3 sequence (DNA): TGTGCCACCAGCAGAGGTACAAGCTACGAGCAGTACTTC. It translates to CATSRGTSYEQYF.

The chain has TRBV6-5 and TRBJ2-5, with D perhaps TRBD2 (7 bases). Germline V gives CDR1 MNHEY, CDR2 SVGAGI. The CDR3 consists of 16 residues. Trimming pared 1 base from V and 2 bases from J, leaving 14 bases between. CDR3 DNA: TGTGCCAGCAGTTACTGGGGAGGGGGAGGACAAGAGACCCAGTACTTC. Its translation: CASSYWGGGGQETQYF.

The chain employs TRBV28 and TRBJ2-1; D is unresolved. Germline assignment: CDR1 MDHEN and CDR2 SYDVKM. This CDR3 has 10 amino acids. The V gene lost 3 bases and the J gene lost 10 bases, with 4 bases spanning the gap. The CDR3 sequence is CASSFREQFF. As DNA, the CDR3 is TGTGCCAGCAGTTTCAGGGAGCAGTTCTTC. Based on the CDR3 plus reference TRBV28 and TRBJ2-1, the full variable domain is DVKVTQSSRYLVKRTGEKVFLECVQDMDHENMFWYRQDPGLGLRLIYFSYDVKMKEKGDIPEGYSVSREKKERFSLILESASTNQTSMYLCASSFREQFFGPGTRLTVL.